Shown below are 11 T cell receptor beta chains from a single sample sequenced in a study of T-cell reconstitution after alpha-beta-depleted transplantation in children. As it was prepared, the TCRbeta library received unique molecular identifiers. MiXCR, run by TCRdb on the PCR reads, gives a single entry per CDR3 protein. Of about 480,000 distinct CDR3 sequences in the sample, approximately 12% were seen once. This specimen was PBMCs from the stem cell graft donor, taken from the stem cell graft. Receptor source: a human donor who donated a stem cell graft to a child with combined immunodeficiency.

This clonotype was detected only a few times. This sequence joins TRBV7-8 and TRBJ2-7; TRBD1 aligns across 7 bases. Germline CDR1 SGHVS, CDR2 FQNEAQ. Trimming at V came to 5 bases and at J to 8 bases, leaving 18 bases not matched to a gene. This CDR3 has 16 residues. This CDR3 reads CASSRLPGQQPQQQYF. DNA of the CDR3: TGTGCCAGCAGCCGTCTCCCGGGACAGCAACCTCAGCAGCAGTACTTC.

This clonotype came up many times. The chain carries TRBV15 and TRBJ2-5; D ambiguous. V dropped 1 base and J dropped 1 base, with 7 bases sitting between them. The CDR3 is 14 amino acids. Germline CDR1 LNHNV, CDR2 YYDKDF (reference sequence). CDR3 in DNA: TGTGCCACCAGCAGAGTCACAGCCCAAGAGACCCAGTACTTC. This sequence encodes CATSRVTAQETQYF.

The gene calls are TRBV20-1 and TRBJ2-2; 11 bases agree with TRBD2. This CDR3 region has 15 residues. Losses at the gene ends were 1 base for V and 6 bases for J; bases not matched to a gene: 4. CDR1 DFQATT and CDR2 SNEGSKA come from the germline V gene (reference sequence). In DNA form, the CDR3 reads TGCAGTGCTAGAGCCCTAGCGGGAGGCGCCGGGGAGCTGTTTTTT. Amino acids: CSARALAGGAGELFF.

The rearrangement links TRBV3-1 to TRBJ2-1; D gene uncertain. The germline CDR1 and CDR2 sequences are LGHDT and YNNKEL (reference sequence). Trimming removed 2 bases from V and 3 bases from J, with 5 bases in between. CDR3 length: 13 residues. CDR3 in amino acids: CASSQFSYNEQFF. CDR3 DNA sequence: TGTGCCAGCAGCCAATTCAGCTACAATGAGCAGTTCTTC.

The chain couples TRBV28 to TRBJ1-5, with a weak D call TRBD1 (5 bases). The CDR3 covers 15 residues. Trimming left V 2 bases short and J 8 bases short, with 16 bases between. Germline V gene data show CDR1 as MDHEN and CDR2 as SYDVKM. As DNA, the CDR3 is TGTGCCAGCAGTTTAACGACAGCCCCAAGGGAGCCCCAGCATTTT. Protein sequence: CASSLTTAPREPQHF.

The chain recombines TRBV21-1 with TRBJ2-5; TRBD1 was called by the table and not checked on the DNA. TRBV21-1 is shown as a pseudogene. This CDR3 is 16 amino acids long. The CDR3 nucleotides read TGTGCCAGCAGCAAAGCAGGACAGGAAAAGGGAGAGACCCAGTACTTC. Amino acid sequence: CASSKAGQEKGETQYF.

The chain links TRBV29-1 to TRBJ2-5; 10 nucleotides agree with TRBD1. The CDR3 covers 12 residues. The germline CDR1 and CDR2 sequences are SQVTM and ANQGSEA. Trimming removed 3 bases from V and 10 bases from J; junction bases left unmatched: 5. The CDR3 sequence: CSVERTGGNQYF. CDR3 bases: TGCAGCGTTGAGAGGACAGGGGGGAACCAGTACTTC.

The chain combines TRBV4-1 with TRBJ2-3; 11 nucleotides line up with TRBD2. V lost 6 bases to trimming and J lost 4 bases; unmatched junction nucleotides: 15. This CDR3 is built from 18 residues. In germline, CDR1 is MGHRA, CDR2 YSYEKL. DNA of the CDR3: TGCGCCAGCAGGCCTATTGGGGCTAGCGGGAGGAACCCAGATACGCAGTATTTT. It translates to CASRPIGASGRNPDTQYF.

This chain uses TRBV30 with TRBJ2-7; D is uncertain. CDR3 size: 13 residues. Germline CDR1 and CDR2: GTSNPN and SVGIG (reference sequence). The V and J ends lost 2 bases and 7 bases respectively, with 15 bases between them. CDR3 nucleotides: TGTGCCTGGAGTCCAACCCTGAATGGAGAGCAGTACTTC. Residues: CAWSPTLNGEQYF.

The rearrangement joins TRBV20-1 to TRBJ1-4; TRBD1 matches at 8 bases. Unmatched junction bases numbered 9, after V lost 5 bases and J lost 7 bases. This CDR3 is 14 amino acids long. Germline assignment: CDR1 DFQATT and CDR2 SNEGSKA (reference sequence). The CDR3 DNA reads as TGCAGTGCTCCGCGGACAGGGTGGGGTGAAAAACTGTTTTTT. Translating it yields CSAPRTGWGEKLFF.

This clonotype occurred many times. This chain links TRBV20-1 with TRBJ2-5; 9 bases fit TRBD2. Germline loops: CDR1 DFQATT, CDR2 SNEGSKA (reference sequence). V lost 5 bases and J lost 1; bases outside the gene matches: 8. The CDR3 length is 15 residues. CDR3 bases: TGCAGTGCTTGGAATGTAGCGGGGGTCCAAGAGACCCAGTACTTC. As protein: CSAWNVAGVQETQYF.